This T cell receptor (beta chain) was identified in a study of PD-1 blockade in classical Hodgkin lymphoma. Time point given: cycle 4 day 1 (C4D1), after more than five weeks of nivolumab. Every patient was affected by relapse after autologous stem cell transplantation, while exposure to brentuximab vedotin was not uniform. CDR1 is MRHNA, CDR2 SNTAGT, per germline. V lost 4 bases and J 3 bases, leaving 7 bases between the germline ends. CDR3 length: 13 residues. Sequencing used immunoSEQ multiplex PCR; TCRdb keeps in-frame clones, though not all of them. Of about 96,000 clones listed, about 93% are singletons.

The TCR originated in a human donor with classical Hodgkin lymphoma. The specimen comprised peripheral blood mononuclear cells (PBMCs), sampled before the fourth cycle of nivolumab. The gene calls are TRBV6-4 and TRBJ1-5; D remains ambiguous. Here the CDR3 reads CASSVGVNQPQHF. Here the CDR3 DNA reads TGTGCCAGCAGTGTTGGCGTCAATCAGCCCCAGCATTTT.